The subject of this entry is one T cell receptor beta chain. Its cognate antigen is unknown. The PCR used 60 Vbeta and 13 Jbeta primers. Profiling relied on immunoSEQ multiplex PCR, and the TCRdb table lists in-frame clones only, not all of them. The sample records 120,000 or so clones, 80% being singletons. Trimming cost V 3 bases and J 6 bases, with 13 bases left between them. The CDR3 sequence is 14 residues long. CDR1 is SGHTA and CDR2 is FQGTGA in the germline V gene. Donors had nominal health at sampling but likely had unrecorded immune exposures. The data belong to a study of cytomegalovirus exposure and HLA in healthy donors. Notes on the study in general: Many donors shared some public TCRs, even though most TCR sequences were rare. In an earlier analysis, productive rearrangement rates for most beta V segments clustered near 87% or 30%.

The origin of this receptor is a man aged 25 to 40 in good health and CMV-seropositive. The V call is TRBV7-3, the J call TRBJ2-3, with no clear D. The sample was PBMCs. CDR3 amino acids: CASSFIAVRDTQYF. The CDR3 nucleotides are TGTGCCAGCAGCTTTATTGCGGTCCGGGATACGCAGTATTTT.